This T cell receptor beta chain was identified in a study of cytomegalovirus exposure and HLA in healthy donors. V was pared by 5 bases and J by 3 bases, with 4 bases of the junction left unmatched. The CDR3 is 14 residues long. The germline V gene encodes CDR1 MNHEY and CDR2 SVGAGI. Sequenced by immunoSEQ multiplex PCR; TCRdb stores in-frame clones only, minus some. Here the sample spans some 180,000 clones, more than 75% being singletons. This clone was detected once. The sample taken for sequencing was PBMCs. The clonotype originates from a man aged 30 to 45 in good health and CMV-seropositive. V and J are TRBV6-5 and TRBJ1-1; 9 bases map to TRBD1. Written as DNA, the CDR3 is TGTGCCAGCAGTCCCGGGACAGGGTACACTGAAGCTTTCTTT. Translation: CASSPGTGYTEAFF.